Following are 21 T cell receptor beta chains from one sample sequenced in a study of cytomegalovirus exposure and HLA in healthy donors. Assay: immunoSEQ multiplex PCR; the TCRdb copy retains only in-frame clones and omits some. Of about 160,000 clones listed, around four fifths are singletons. Input material: PBMCs. The receptors were sampled from a man aged 25-45 years in good health and CMV-seropositive.

The chain couples TRBV11-3 to TRBJ2-7; D uncertain. The CDR3 length is 14 residues. V lost 2 bases and J 1 base, leaving 9 bases between the germline ends. Germline values: CDR1 SGHNT, CDR2 YENEEA. The CDR3 spells CASSLSERSYEQYF. As DNA, the CDR3 is TGTGCCAGCAGCTTATCGGAGCGATCCTACGAGCAGTACTTC.

This clone was seen just once. J is TRBJ1-1 and V is TRBV7-9, with 9 bases fitting TRBD1. The germline V gene encodes CDR1 SEHNR and CDR2 FQNEAQ (reference sequence). The ends lost 3 bases at V and 4 bases at J; junction bases unmatched: 3. The CDR3 contains 14 residues. The chain's CDR3 is CASSLETGGTEAFF. Here the CDR3 DNA reads TGTGCCAGCAGCTTGGAGACAGGGGGCACTGAAGCTTTCTTT. The variable domain in full, completed from reference TRBV7-9 and TRBJ1-1, reads DTGVSQNPRHKITKRGQNVTFRCDPISEHNRLYWYRQTLGQGPEFLTYFQNEAQLEKSRLLSDRFSAERPKGSFSTLEIQRTEQGDSAMYLCASSLETGGTEAFFGQGTRLTVV.

CDR3 amino acids: CASSPGGVDEQFF. The CDR3 DNA reads TGTGCCAGCAGCCCGGGGGGGGTGGATGAGCAGTTCTTC. The rearrangement uses TRBV5-6 and TRBJ2-1; 8 nucleotides line up with TRBD2. The CDR3 is 13 residues long. After removal of 4 bases from V and 8 bases from J, the junction contained 5 bases not matched to a gene. CDR1 and CDR2 (germline): SGHDT, YYEEEE.

This clone occurred a few times. The V call is TRBV15, the J call TRBJ1-5; no reliable D call. CDR1 and CDR2 from the germline V gene are LNHNV and YYDKDF (reference sequence). The CDR3 has 14 amino acids. Trimming removed 1 base from V and 4 bases from J, with 8 bases in between. DNA for the CDR3: TGTGCCACCAGCAGAGGACGGGTGAATCAGCCCCAGCATTTT. This translates into CATSRGRVNQPQHF.

The CDR3 coding sequence is TGTGCCAGCAGTTTCGCAATAGGGGACAGGGGGAGTTACGAGCAGTACTTC. Its protein product is CASSFAIGDRGSYEQYF. This chain uses TRBV28 with TRBJ2-7, with 11 bases matching TRBD1. Per germline, CDR1 MDHEN and CDR2 SYDVKM. Trimming removed 3 bases from V and 4 bases from J; junction bases left unmatched: 11. The CDR3 has 17 residues.

This clone was observed a few times. The V call is TRBV6-6, the J call TRBJ1-3, with TRBD1 as a possible D gene (5 bases). The V and J ends lost 5 bases and 0 bases respectively, with 11 bases between them. Germline CDR1 is MNHNY and CDR2 is SVGAGI (reference sequence). The length of the CDR3 is 15 residues. Here the CDR3 DNA reads TGTGCCAGCAGTCGCGGGGCCTCCTCTGGAAACACCATATATTTT. As protein: CASSRGASSGNTIYF.

The chain has TRBV6-1 and TRBJ1-1; D is uncertain. Germline assignment: CDR1 MNHNS and CDR2 SASEGT. The CDR3 is 13 amino acids. Trimming stripped 8 bases from V and 4 bases from J, with 14 bases between. The chain's CDR3 is CASVIQSSTEAFF. The DNA for the CDR3 is TGTGCCAGCGTAATACAGAGCAGCACTGAAGCTTTCTTT.

This chain connects TRBV30 to TRBJ2-1; D may be TRBD2 (5 bases). V lost 1 base to trimming and J lost 4 bases, with 11 bases between them. Germline lookup yields CDR1 GTSNPN and CDR2 SVGIG (reference sequence). The CDR3 covers 14 residues. CDR3 in DNA: TGTGCCTGGAGTGCGGGAAACAGATACAATGAGCAGTTCTTC. Protein product: CAWSAGNRYNEQFF.

This clone was observed a few times. This sequence joins TRBV11-2 and TRBJ2-7; the D gene is possibly TRBD2 (6 bases). V was shortened by 1 base and J by 4 bases, with 8 bases between the two germline ends. Germline CDR1 reads SGHAT; CDR2 reads FQNNGV. The CDR3 sequence is 13 residues long. Here the CDR3 DNA reads TGTGCCAGCAGCTTAGCGGCGGGGTACGAGCAGTACTTC. It yields the protein CASSLAAGYEQYF.

CDR3 DNA: TGTGCCAGTAGCTTGGGGGACAGATCTAGCAATCAGCCCCAGCATTTT. Its protein is CASSLGDRSSNQPQHF. The chain couples TRBV19 to TRBJ1-5, with 7 bases that match TRBD1. V lost 6 bases to trimming and J lost 0 bases; unmatched junction nucleotides: 8. The CDR3 length is 16 residues. The V gene's germline CDR1 is LNHDA and CDR2 SQIVND (reference sequence).

This clone is labeled as large. The CDR3 loop is CASSPTGTDSNSPLHF. As DNA, the CDR3 is TGTGCCAGCAGCCCCACCGGGACAGACTCAAATTCACCCCTCCACTTT. The chain joins TRBV6-4 to TRBJ1-6, with 7 positions matching TRBD1. The CDR3 is 16 amino acids. Germline V CDR1 and CDR2: MRHNA, SNTAGT. V trimming: 6 bases; J trimming: 7 bases; junction bases outside the gene matches: 12.

The V gene is TRBV5-4, the J gene TRBJ2-5; 8 bases fit TRBD1. Trimming at V came to 4 bases and at J to 0 bases, leaving 5 bases not matched to a gene. The CDR3 spans 15 residues. Germline lookup yields CDR1 SGHNT and CDR2 YYREEE (reference sequence). CDR3 sequence: CASSAGQGYQETQYF. The CDR3 bases are TGTGCCAGCAGCGCCGGACAGGGTTACCAAGAGACCCAGTACTTC.

The V call is TRBV10-3, the J call TRBJ2-7, with 9 positions matching TRBD1. Losses at the gene ends were 5 bases for V and 5 bases for J; bases not matched to a gene: 10. Germline CDR1 ENHRY, CDR2 SYGVKD. The CDR3 contains 15 residues. The CDR3 sequence: CAISLTGQGIHEQYF. The CDR3 coding sequence is TGTGCCATCAGTCTAACGGGACAGGGTATCCACGAGCAGTACTTC.

This sequence joins TRBV6-5 and TRBJ2-2; D ambiguous. This CDR3 is 14 amino acids long. Trimming removed 7 bases at V and 4 bases at J, with 13 bases between. The germline V gene encodes CDR1 MNHEY and CDR2 SVGAGI. CDR3 bases: TGTGCCAGCAAAATGCCCGTCGGCACCGGGGAGCTGTTTTTT. Translation gives CASKMPVGTGELFF.

V and J are TRBV18 and TRBJ2-1, with a possible D match to TRBD1 (7 bases). In germline, CDR1 is KGHSH, CDR2 LQKENI. The V and J ends lost 6 bases and 4 bases respectively, with 19 bases between them. CDR3 length: 16 residues. CDR3 sequence: CASSLTGRNRYNEQFF. Written as DNA, the CDR3 is TGTGCCAGCTCCCTGACAGGGAGGAACAGGTACAATGAGCAGTTCTTC.

The chain is built from TRBV11-2 and TRBJ2-1, with 7 bases identical to TRBD2. This CDR3 is built from 14 residues. Trimming at V came to 4 bases and at J to 4 bases, leaving 4 bases not matched to a gene. The germline V gene encodes CDR1 SGHAT and CDR2 FQNNGV. CDR3 bases: TGTGCCAGCAGCTGGGCTAGCGGATACAATGAGCAGTTCTTC. Amino acids: CASSWASGYNEQFF.

The J gene is TRBJ2-7, the V gene TRBV27, with TRBD2 as a possible D gene (5 bases). The V and J ends lost 7 bases and 6 bases respectively, with 16 bases between them. CDR3 length equals 13 residues. Germline V gene sequence: CDR1 MNHEY, CDR2 SMNVEV (reference sequence). The CDR3 DNA reads as TGTGCCAGCACCCGCTCGGGGTCTGGCGAGCAGTACTTC. Protein sequence: CASTRSGSGEQYF.

This chain links TRBV4-3 with TRBJ2-7; weak D call: TRBD1 (6 bases). V lost 1 base and J 0 bases, leaving 13 bases between the germline ends. The germline gives CDR1 LGHNA, CDR2 YSLEER. The CDR3 sequence is 16 residues long. CDR3 nucleotides: TGCGCCAGCAGCCAAGCACCAGGGGATAGCTCCTACGAGCAGTACTTC. Encoded protein: CASSQAPGDSSYEQYF.

The rearrangement links TRBV7-2 to TRBJ2-1, with 7 positions matching TRBD2. Trimming at V came to 2 bases and at J to 5 bases, leaving 9 bases not matched to a gene. The CDR3 has 16 residues. CDR1 and CDR2 (germline): SGHTA, FQGNSA. CDR3 loop: CASSLRTSYLNNEQFF. The CDR3 DNA reads as TGTGCCAGCAGCTTAAGGACTAGTTACTTAAACAATGAGCAGTTCTTC. The whole variable domain, remainder taken from reference TRBV7-2 and TRBJ2-1, is GAGVSQSPSNKVTEKGKDVELRCDPISGHTALYWYRQSLGQGLEFLIYFQGNSAPDKSGLPSDRFSAERTGGSVSTLTIQRTQQEDSAVYLCASSLRTSYLNNEQFFGPGTRLTVL.

The chain couples TRBV30 to TRBJ2-7; possibly TRBD2 for D (6 bases). CDR1 is GTSNPN, CDR2 SVGIG, per germline (reference sequence). V lost 3 bases, J lost 3 bases, and 12 bases lay in between. The CDR3 consists of 13 residues. The CDR3 protein is CAWSLLGGYEQYF. As DNA, the CDR3 is TGTGCCTGGAGCCTCCTCGGGGGCTACGAGCAGTACTTC.

This chain joins TRBV7-2 and TRBJ2-1; 7 bases map to TRBD2. Germline CDR1 and CDR2: SGHTA and FQGNSA. CDR3 length: 14 residues. After removal of 4 bases from V and 4 bases from J, the junction contained 4 bases not matched to a gene. CDR3 bases: TGTGCCAGCAGCTCCCTCGGGGGGTACAATGAGCAGTTCTTC. Translating it yields CASSSLGGYNEQFF.